This TCR beta chain was captured by sequencing in a study of blood T cell repertoires in COVID-19 (dated by TCRdb to 2020 to 2022). Describing the broader study: Samples covering the acute and convalescent phases of COVID-19 were provided by collaborators in the United States, Italy and Spain. The material from the prospective study consisted of cDNA or gDNA derived from T cells, B-cell-depleted T cells, or PBMCs. Deeply sampled blood TCRbeta repertoires from subjects exposed to, actively infected with, or recovered from COVID-19 were included in the dataset. The repertoires were released in a freely available public database meant as a resource for research on the immune response to SARS-CoV-2. Samples were obtained from the ongoing ImmuneRACE study (first 160 participants) and from roughly 1,300 subjects provided by 6 global collaborators. Nearly every sample came with metadata listing a de-identified subject ID, COVID-19 status, age in years and sex. Where available, HLA class I and class II types were obtained from metadata supplied by the sample provider rather than from assay-based typing. Findings and caveats that apply to the study as a whole: How much clinical and demographic metadata was included differed by source and by participant, and the metadata was provided uncurated.

The collaborating institutions used their own protocols to collect whole blood in K2EDTA tubes. Collaborator samples were shipped for TCRbeta analysis as frozen whole blood, isolated PBMCs, or DNA extracted from either sample type. Including cysteine and phenylalanine, the CDR3 has 13 amino acids. The retained sequence is limited to the CDR3, 39 bases, with the frame set at the first base. Trimming leaves V shorter by 5 bases and J shorter by 7 bases, with the junction holding 1 base beyond the gene matches. CDR1 and CDR2 (LNHNV, YYDKDF) derive from the germline V gene (reference sequence). On this clone itself: The antigen it recognizes is unknown. Qualities for individual bases were not recorded, and no much larger clone is one base off.

The immunoSEQ Assay, a bias-controlled multiplex PCR, was used to amplify TCRbeta CDR3 regions from genomic DNA. The authors processed their data as follows. Nucleated cell counts per sample were estimated from amplification of reference gene primers within the assay. To quantify the absolute abundance of each unique TCRbeta CDR3 rearrangement, sequence reads were collapsed and filtered. Productive Simpson clonality was computed per sample as the square root of Simpson's diversity index over productive rearrangements. Here the immuneACCESS table is served through TCRdb, limited to in-frame sequences with V and J called. Missing clones are a known gap in these copies; in checked studies unresolved V genes cover under half, and the rest lacks a known reason. That table furnishes V, J and clone size, whereas the DNA furnished D and trimming. The sample table contains roughly 200,000 clones; only one count was recorded for over 80% of them. The ten largest clones add up to under 30% of the sample.

This sequence was found in a man between 35 and 55 years old with acute or convalescent COVID-19. The sequence links TRBV15 to TRBJ1-4, with 10 middle bases fitting TRBD1. The sequencing sample was made of peripheral blood. DNA sequence: TGTGCCACCAGCCGGGACAGGGGTGAAAAACTGTTTTTT. This yields the protein CATSRDRGEKLFF.